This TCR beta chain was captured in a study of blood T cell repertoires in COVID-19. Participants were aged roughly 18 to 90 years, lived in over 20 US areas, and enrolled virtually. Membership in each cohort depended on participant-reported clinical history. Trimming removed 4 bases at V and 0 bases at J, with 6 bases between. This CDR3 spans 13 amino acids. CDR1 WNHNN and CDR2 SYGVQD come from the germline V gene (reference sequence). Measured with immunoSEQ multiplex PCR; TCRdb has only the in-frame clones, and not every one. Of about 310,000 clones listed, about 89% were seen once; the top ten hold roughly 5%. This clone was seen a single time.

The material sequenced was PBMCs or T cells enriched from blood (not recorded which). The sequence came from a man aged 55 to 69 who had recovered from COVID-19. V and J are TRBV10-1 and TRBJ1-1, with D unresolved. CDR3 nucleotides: TGCGCCAGCAGTGGGCAGTTGAACACTGAAGCTTTCTTT. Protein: CASSGQLNTEAFF.